Listed below are T cell receptor beta chains from one sample, sequenced in a study of CD8+ T cells in alopecia areata. The assay was immunoSEQ multiplex PCR, and TCRdb's table has in-frame clones only and misses some. The table has 150,000 or so clones, roughly 52% seen once. The sample here was CD8+ T cells sorted from blood, taken at week 4, from a patient treated with tofacitinib. The receptors shown here come from a human donor with alopecia areata. Both conserved end residues are part of each CDR3. D genes are given only for firm matches. Rows may omit the clone size; those that give it use once, few, many or a size class.

size,V,D,J,DNA,CDR3
few,TRBV7-2,.,TRBJ1-1,TGTGCCAGCAGCTTACATGGGGAATTCATGAACACTGAAGCTTTCTTT,CASSLHGEFMNTEAFF
.,TRBV27,TRBD2,TRBJ2-7,TGTGCCAGCACCCCGGGGACTAGCGGGGCTTCCTACGAGCAGTACTTC,CASTPGTSGASYEQYF
few,TRBV7-2,.,TRBJ2-5,TGTGCCAGCAGCCCGGGACTCGTCTTATGGGAGACCCAGTACTTC,CASSPGLVLWETQYF
few,TRBV11-2,.,TRBJ2-3,TGTGCCAGCAGCTTCTTGACAGGGAGGACAGATACGCAGTATTTT,CASSFLTGRTDTQYF
.,TRBV5-6,TRBD1,TRBJ2-7,TGTGCCAGCATCCGCGGGACAGGGGGCTACGAGCAGTACTTC,CASIRGTGGYEQYF
few,TRBV15,TRBD2,TRBJ2-5,TGTGCCACCAGTCCGGTGAGGGAGGGGCGGAGGACCCAGTACTTC,CATSPVREGRRTQYF
.,TRBV5-6,.,TRBJ1-2,TGTGCCAGCAGCTTTATGGACGGCGACTACACCTTC,CASSFMDGDYTF
.,TRBV7-9,TRBD1,TRBJ1-5,TGTGCCAGCAGCTTAGGGACAGGGTGGGAGTCTCAGCCCCAGCATTTT,CASSLGTGWESQPQHF
.,TRBV19,.,TRBJ1-5,TGTGCCAGTAACTATGATGGATTCAATCAGCCCCAGCATTTT,CASNYDGFNQPQHF
.,TRBV29-1,TRBD2,TRBJ2-1,TGCAGCGTTGAAAGTGTCGAGGGGACTAGGGACAATGAGCAGTTCTTC,CSVESVEGTRDNEQFF
once,TRBV7-6,.,TRBJ2-7,TGTGCCAGCAGCTGGAGCCGGGACGGCGGGTCCTACGAGCAGTACTTC,CASSWSRDGGSYEQYF
.,TRBV7-8,.,TRBJ1-6,TGTGCCAGCAGCTTAGCGAGCACAGCTAATTCACCCCTCCACTTT,CASSLASTANSPLHF
.,TRBV15,.,TRBJ2-7,TGTGCCACCAGCAGAGATCGGTTAGGGGGCTACGAGCAGTACTTC,CATSRDRLGGYEQYF
few,TRBV6-5,.,TRBJ2-1,TGTGCCAGCAGTCTCGGCCAGGACAATGAGCAGTTCTTC,CASSLGQDNEQFF
.,TRBV6-5,.,TRBJ2-6,TGTGCCAGCAGTTACTCAGGGGGCTCTGGGGCCAACGTCCTGACTTTC,CASSYSGGSGANVLTF
.,TRBV29-1,TRBD1,TRBJ2-7,TGCAGCGTTGAACCCCTTCGACAGGGGGCAACCTACGAGCAGTACTTC,CSVEPLRQGATYEQYF
.,TRBV5-6,.,TRBJ2-2,TGTGCCAGCAGCTTCAGTGACAGCACCGGGGAGCTGTTTTTT,CASSFSDSTGELFF
.,TRBV7-9,.,TRBJ2-5,TGTGCCAGCACCTCCCGCGAGCGGGTGGCCCAGTACTTC,CASTSRERVAQYF
few,TRBV11-1,.,TRBJ1-2,TGTGCCAGCAGCTTCCTCGAGGGGAGGGACGGCTACACCTTC,CASSFLEGRDGYTF
.,TRBV6-1,TRBD1,TRBJ1-6,TGTGCCAGCAGGACAGGGTATTCACCCCTCCACTTT,CASRTGYSPLHF
.,TRBV23-1,TRBD1,TRBJ1-5,TGCGCCAGCAGTCAATTTGGGGACAGGGTTTGCAATCAGCCCCAGCATTTT,CASSQFGDRVCNQPQHF
once,TRBV30,.,TRBJ1-2,TGTGCCTGGAGTTTCGACGCGCGGCTCACCTTC,CAWSFDARLTF
.,TRBV15,.,TRBJ1-4,TGTGCCACCAGCAGGACTAATGAAAAACTGTTTTTT,CATSRTNEKLFF
.,TRBV5-4,.,TRBJ1-2,TGTGCCAGCAGCTTGGTATTGCAGGGGCGATCTGGCTACACCTTC,CASSLVLQGRSGYTF
.,TRBV5-8,.,TRBJ1-1,TGTGCCAGCAGCTTGGTCAGATACACTGAAGCTTTCTTT,CASSLVRYTEAFF
few,TRBV11-2,.,TRBJ1-4,TGTGCCAGCAGCTCGAAAGGGGTGATTAGAGAAAAACTGTTTTTT,CASSSKGVIREKLFF
.,TRBV29-1,.,TRBJ1-1,TGCAGCGTTCTCGGGACGTTGATGAACACTGAAGCTTTCTTT,CSVLGTLMNTEAFF
.,TRBV7-9,TRBD1,TRBJ1-1,TGTGCCAGCAGCTTAGTGGCAGGGGGCGTGAGTACTGAAGCTTTCTTT,CASSLVAGGVSTEAFF
.,TRBV4-1,.,TRBJ1-5,TGCGCCAGCAGCCAAATGGGGGGCTGGAGCAATCAGCCCCAGCATTTT,CASSQMGGWSNQPQHF
once,TRBV7-6,TRBD2,TRBJ2-5,TGTGCCAGCAGCCCACATGGGGGAGGGGAGACCCAGTACTTC,CASSPHGGGETQYF
.,TRBV4-1,.,TRBJ2-2,TGCGCCAGCAGCCAAGTCCGTACCGGGGAGCTGTTTTTT,CASSQVRTGELFF
.,TRBV13,TRBD2,TRBJ2-7,TGTGCCAGCAGCGCTGGACGGGGGGGCCTTTACGAGCAGTACTTC,CASSAGRGGLYEQYF
.,TRBV5-1,.,TRBJ1-2,TGCGCCAGCAGCGACGTGAAGGTCGGCGGCTACACCTTC,CASSDVKVGGYTF
.,TRBV19,.,TRBJ2-2,TGTGCCAGTAGTATCCTCGATACCGGGGAGCTGTTTTTT,CASSILDTGELFF
.,TRBV5-6,.,TRBJ1-1,TGTGCCAGCAGCTTGGACAGGTCGAACACTGAAGCTTTCTTT,CASSLDRSNTEAFF
.,TRBV21-1,.,TRBJ2-6,TGTGCCAGCAGCTACCCCGGGACTAGCGGGGGCCACTCTGGGGCCAACGTCCTGACTTTC,CASSYPGTSGGHSGANVLTF
.,TRBV7-9,.,TRBJ2-2,TGTGCCAGCACAGTCACCGGGGAGCTGTTTTTT,CASTVTGELFF
once,TRBV9,TRBD1,TRBJ2-7,TGTGCCAGCAGCGTAGAGGCAGGGGGCCGCTCCTACGAGCAGTACTTC,CASSVEAGGRSYEQYF
.,TRBV30,.,TRBJ2-1,TGTGCCTGGAGTACAGGGAGAAATGAGCAGTTCTTC,CAWSTGRNEQFF
.,TRBV6-5,TRBD1,TRBJ1-5,TGTGCCAGCAGTCGACAGGGGGGAAGTCAGCCCCAGCATTTT,CASSRQGGSQPQHF
.,TRBV30,.,TRBJ2-7,TGTGCCTGGAGTGACGGGTCAGAGGTCCTCGAGCAGTACTTC,CAWSDGSEVLEQYF